This record concerns one T cell receptor beta chain sequence. The clone's antigen remains unknown. No much larger clonotype is one base removed from it; base qualities were not supplied. The data derive from a study of shared clonotypes between healthy human individuals (dated by TCRdb to 2018 to 2021). For the study in its entirety: A couple of women and three men aged 18 to 49 years were included in the cohort. For each donor, CD4 naive and CD4 memory were each given three plates, CD8 naive was given two plates, and CD8 memory was given one plate. Blood TCR repertoires of a handful of healthy adults were deeply sequenced to estimate repertoire size and the extent of clonotype sharing between individuals. Libraries were prepared and TCR repertoires were sequenced by different laboratories using diverse techniques, in order to increase sequencing depth and limit assay-specific biases. Each donor's leukapheresis produced roughly between roughly 0.9 and 8.9 billion PBMCs. Study-wide findings and limitations: Pairwise subsampling indicated that sequencing depth was expected to affect the degree of clonotype sharing among donors. Sharing across a few donors was observed for 5% to 6.5% of naive CD4, over 3% of naive CD8, over 2% of memory CD4, and about 0.4% of memory CD8 clonotypes. Compared with non-shared clonotypes, clonotypes shared by all four sorted-subset donors had higher generation probabilities. Even with the large sequencing depth, rarefaction of the sorted-subset datasets indicated that sequencing was incomplete. Naive subsets generally had larger estimated clonotype richness than memory subsets did. Only blood was sampled, and tissue TCR repertoires likely differ from those in blood. Because the study included a small number of donors, the genetic and exposure-history diversity represented was limited.

Using the deep immunoSEQ assay, multiplex PCR amplified TCR CDR3 regions from genomic DNA. Extracted genomic DNA from each cell subset was spread evenly across all wells of several immunoSEQ 96-well plates, with each plate serving as a replicate. For sorted subsets, each replicate PCR was loaded with roughly 0.2 ug genomic DNA, equivalent to some 27,000 T cell genomes. Purified libraries were measured with a Qubit 3.0 fluorometer, size-checked on a Bioanalyzer 2100, and measured again with the KAPA Library Quantification kit. Every immunoSEQ 96-well plate was sequenced on a dedicated single-read 150-cycle Illumina NextSeq 550 flow cell. Per the original workflow: Because only junctional sequences without quality scores were contained in the immunoSEQ output, filtering matching that applied to full-length reads could not be performed. To assign V/J genes and CDR3, sequences were annotated against IMGT germline references using PyIR, a Python wrapper for IgBLAST v1.9. Any read was removed if the V/J assignment was weak (E-value above 1e-6), the CDR3 was missing, or the read contained stop codons, out-of-frame junctions, or ambiguous translated residues. A V3J clonotype was defined by an identical inferred V gene, J gene, and CDR3 amino acid sequence. To compute the percentage overlap between repertoires, the number of shared unique clonotypes was divided by the size of the smaller repertoire. Richness of each repertoire was evaluated using RTK rarefaction, the Chao1 estimator, and Recon v2.1 estimates of unobserved clonotypes. OLGA was used to compute generation probabilities for all TCRbeta clonotypes that the gDNA method yielded from four donors. The source is immuneACCESS, and TCRdb retained only in-frame sequences with V and J called. Part of the clones is not carried over; for the studies checked, unresolved V genes explain less than half of this, and the remainder is unexplained. The DNA gave D and trimming, while V, J and clone size come from that table. This sample is represented by more than 2 million clones; around 96% of them were singletons. Of the sample, 0.9% to 1.4% falls within the top ten clones.

For the CD8 naive samples, CD45RO-negative cells were positively selected for CCR7, yielding a CD45RA+CCR7+ population from which TemRA cells were excluded. Healthy HIV-negative adults with no recently reported acute infections or vaccinations were included as donors. Every donor was a Caucasian adult residing in Nashville, Tennessee, USA. Blood was obtained by leukapheresis, after which PBMCs were separated by Ficoll-Histopaque density gradient centrifugation and cryopreserved in liquid nitrogen vapor phase. Analytical flow cytometry was used to check the purity and quantity of each magnetically sorted T cell population. From each sorted fraction, genomic DNA was isolated and quantified by UV absorbance on a Nanodrop 2000c. For CDR1 and CDR2, the germline V gene lists SGDLS and YYNGEE. The junction carries 16 bases between V and J, which are trimmed by 3 bases and 7 bases respectively. The CDR3 covers 15 residues, taking in both the cysteine and the phenylalanine. The sequence is cut down to CDR3 DNA, 45 bases in frame from base 1.

The sequence joins TRBV9 to TRBJ2-2; the D segment may tentatively be TRBD1 or TRBD2, each giving 6 matched bases. The receptor was isolated from a man aged 18-30 years in good health. The sequencing input was naive CD8+ T cells sorted from blood. What the cell subset or site label conveys for this sample: CD45RA+CCR7+. The encoded CDR3 is CASSASWGAVGELFF. The DNA sequence reads TGTGCCAGCAGCGCGAGTTGGGGGGCCGTCGGGGAGCTGTTTTTT.